The next 14 T cell receptor beta chains were all read from a single sample in a study of sequential checkpoint blockade in melanoma. Assay: immunoSEQ multiplex PCR; the TCRdb copy retains only in-frame clones and omits some. The data show tens of thousands of clones, roughly 32% seen once. Noted treatment: randomized to nivolumab then ipilimumab (arm A) or the reverse (arm B). This specimen consisted of tumor tissue (inferred from file names), obtained from a patient given nivolumab and ipilimumab in sequence. The source is a human donor with melanoma.

V gene TRBV10-2 combines with J gene TRBJ1-3; no definite D call. Germline V gives CDR1 WSHSY, CDR2 SAAADI. The germline V and J ends were trimmed by 2 bases and 5 bases, with 13 bases remaining between them. The CDR3 has 15 residues. In DNA, the CDR3 is TGCGCCAGCAGTGAGCCGGGATTGAGGAGAAACACCATATATTTT. Amino acids: CASSEPGLRRNTIYF.

The rearrangement joins TRBV25-1 to TRBJ2-7; 12 positions agree with TRBD2. CDR1 and CDR2 (germline): MGHDK, SYGVNS. The CDR3 consists of 16 residues. The V gene end was trimmed by 4 bases and the J gene end by 4 bases; junction bases not matched to a gene: 8. CDR3 region: CASSGVGLAGSYEQYF. The CDR3 bases are TGTGCCAGCAGTGGGGTCGGACTAGCGGGAAGTTACGAGCAGTACTTC.

This clone showed up just a few times. The chain joins TRBV29-1 to TRBJ2-5; 7 positions agree with TRBD1. The length of the CDR3 is 17 residues. The germline CDR1 and CDR2 sequences are SQVTM and ANQGSEA. The trim removed 0 bases at V and 2 bases at J, leaving 12 bases unmatched. The CDR3 loop reads CSVEDPAGGIFQETQYF. Here the CDR3 DNA reads TGCAGCGTTGAAGATCCTGCAGGGGGAATCTTTCAAGAGACCCAGTACTTC.

The CDR3 DNA follows: TGTGCCAGCTCACCAGGGTCCCTCGGGGCCAACGTCCTGACTTTC. Translation gives CASSPGSLGANVLTF. The chain employs TRBV18 and TRBJ2-6, with unresolved D. The CDR3 is 15 amino acids. Germline V gives CDR1 KGHSH, CDR2 LQKENI. Trimming pared 2 bases from V and 4 bases from J, leaving 9 bases between.

This clone has just a few counts. The rearrangement joins TRBV7-6 to TRBJ2-5; 8 positions agree with TRBD2. This CDR3 spans 15 amino acids. Losses at the gene ends were 3 bases for V and 5 bases for J; bases not matched to a gene: 8. Germline V gene lookup returns CDR1 SGHVS and CDR2 FNYEAQ. In DNA, the CDR3 is TGTGCCAGCAGCTTTATGGGACTAGGAACGGAGACCCAGTACTTC. Protein sequence: CASSFMGLGTETQYF.

The sample holds many counts of this clone. V and J are TRBV7-7 and TRBJ1-1; 8 bases align to TRBD1. The CDR3 runs to 16 residues. Germline V gene sequence: CDR1 SSHAT, CDR2 FNYEAQ (reference sequence). The V and J ends lost 4 bases and 2 bases, in that order; junction bases with no gene match: 9. The CDR3 loop is CASSSRTGKRNTEAFF. For the CDR3, the DNA is TGTGCCAGCAGCTCCCGGACAGGGAAAAGAAACACTGAAGCTTTCTTT.

The rearrangement joins TRBV11-3 to TRBJ2-1; perhaps TRBD2 as D (6 bases). Germline V CDR1 and CDR2: SGHNT, YENEEA. The CDR3 loop spans 16 amino acids. V was shortened by 3 bases and J by 0 bases, with 12 bases between the two germline ends. CDR3 in amino acids: CASSFGGSSSYNEQFF. Here the CDR3 DNA reads TGTGCCAGCAGCTTTGGGGGGTCTAGCTCCTACAATGAGCAGTTCTTC. The full variable domain, completed using reference TRBV11-3 and TRBJ2-1, is EAGVVQSPRYKIIEKKQPVAFWCNPISGHNTLYWYLQNLGQGPELLIRYENEEAVDDSQLPKDRFSAERLKGVDSTLKIQPAELGDSAVYLCASSFGGSSSYNEQFFGPGTRLTVL.

Only a few counts were recorded for this clone. The chain recombines TRBV7-1 with TRBJ2-7; tentative D call: TRBD2 (5 bases). TRBV7-1 falls under the ORF class, with uncertain function. The V end was cut by 4 bases, the J end by 9 bases, with 16 bases between. The length of the CDR3 is 13 residues. The chain's CDR3 is CASSLKETLGQYF. In nucleotides, the CDR3 is TGTGCCAGCAGCTTAAAGGAAACACTAGGGCAGTACTTC.

The chain couples TRBV5-1 to TRBJ2-1; D may correspond to TRBD1 or TRBD2 (5 bases each). CDR3 length: 16 amino acids. Germline V lookup: CDR1 SGHRS, CDR2 YFSETQ. The V end lost 5 bases, the J end lost 0 bases, and 15 bases lay between the germline ends. The CDR3 protein is CASSGTAAGSYNEQFF. CDR3 DNA: TGCGCCAGCAGTGGGACGGCTGCCGGCTCCTACAATGAGCAGTTCTTC.

There are many counts of this clone. This chain uses TRBV11-3 with TRBJ2-2, with 13 bases that match TRBD2. Germline values: CDR1 SGHNT, CDR2 YENEEA. The CDR3 is made up of 16 amino acids. V lost 5 bases, J lost 3 bases, and 3 bases stayed unmatched. CDR3 sequence (DNA): TGTGCCAGCAGCGGAACTAGCGGGAGGGACACCGGGGAGCTGTTTTTT. Amino acid sequence: CASSGTSGRDTGELFF.

J is TRBJ1-2 and V is TRBV30, with D hard to call. Trimming removed 5 bases from V and 4 bases from J, with 14 bases in between. Per the germline V gene, CDR1 is GTSNPN and CDR2 is SVGIG (reference sequence). The CDR3 has 13 amino acids. The CDR3 is CAWVKNAGYGYTF. CDR3 DNA: TGTGCCTGGGTTAAGAATGCAGGCTATGGCTACACCTTC.

The chain joins TRBV19 to TRBJ2-1, with TRBD2 matching over 13 bases. The CDR3 loop spans 16 amino acids. Germline V gene lookup returns CDR1 LNHDA and CDR2 SQIVND (reference sequence). Losses at the gene ends were 3 bases for V and 6 bases for J; bases not matched to a gene: 5. In nucleotides, the CDR3 is TGTGCCAGTAGTATTCCCGGGACTAGCGGGATCAATGAGCAGTTCTTC. This translates into CASSIPGTSGINEQFF.

This clone was seen a single time. V is TRBV5-1 and J is TRBJ1-1, with unresolved D. CDR3 size: 16 residues. Germline V gives CDR1 SGHRS, CDR2 YFSETQ. V lost 1 base and J 2 bases, leaving 15 bases between the germline ends. CDR3 DNA sequence: TGCGCCAGCAGCTTGTTAATGAGGGAACGAAACACTGAAGCTTTCTTT. Its protein is CASSLLMRERNTEAFF.

This clone was detected only a few times. V gene TRBV28 combines with J gene TRBJ2-7; no definite D call. CDR3 length equals 13 residues. Germline values: CDR1 MDHEN, CDR2 SYDVKM. Trimming left V 2 bases short and J 0 bases short, with 5 bases between. CDR3 protein: CASSLGNSYEQYF. The CDR3 bases are TGTGCCAGCAGTTTAGGCAACTCCTACGAGCAGTACTTC.